This TCR beta chain was observed in a study of CD8 T cells in ankylosing spondylitis. Regarding the study as a whole: Certain motif variants had earlier appeared in reactive arthritis synovial fluid and blood. Significant enrichment of disease-linked clones was reported in matched ankylosing spondylitis synovial fluid.

The CDR3 spans 15 residues. This clonotype appeared many times. Its target is not known. TCRdb reprocessed the 5' RACE reads via MiXCR and lists one record per CDR3 protein. The table shows 200,000 to 250,000 distinct CDR3 sequences, with roughly 8.2% occurring only once. This receptor was taken from a female donor with ankylosing spondylitis or in good health (not recorded which). Material: blood, either unsorted or a sorted T cell fraction (not recorded which). The chain joins TRBV3-2 to TRBJ2-7. TRBV3-2 is designated a pseudogene. The CDR3 coding sequence is TGTGCCAGCAGCCAAGATGAGCTAATTCGGTGCGAGCAGTACTTC. Protein product: CASSQDELIRCEQYF.